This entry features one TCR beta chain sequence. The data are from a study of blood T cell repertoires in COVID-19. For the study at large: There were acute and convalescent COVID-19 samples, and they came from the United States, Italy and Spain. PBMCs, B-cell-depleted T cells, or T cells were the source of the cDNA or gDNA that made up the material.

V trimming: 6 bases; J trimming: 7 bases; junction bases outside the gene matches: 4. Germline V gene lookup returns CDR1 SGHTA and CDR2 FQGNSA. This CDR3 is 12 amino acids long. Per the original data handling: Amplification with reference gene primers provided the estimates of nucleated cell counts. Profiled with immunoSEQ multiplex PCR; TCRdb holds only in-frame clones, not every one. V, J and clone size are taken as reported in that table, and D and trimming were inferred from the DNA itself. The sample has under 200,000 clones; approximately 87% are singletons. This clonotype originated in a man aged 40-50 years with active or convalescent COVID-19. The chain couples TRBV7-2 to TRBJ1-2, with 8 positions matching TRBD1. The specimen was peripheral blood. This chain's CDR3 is CASSSDRGGYTF. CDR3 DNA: TGTGCCAGCAGTTCAGACAGGGGTGGCTACACCTTC.